This T cell receptor (beta chain) was sequenced for a study of CD8 T cells in Susac syndrome. To note about this clonotype: Its antigen remains unknown.

This CDR3 is built from 14 residues. The ends were cut back, 4 bases at V and 1 base at J, with 10 bases in the middle. CDR1 is LNHNV, CDR2 YYDKDF, per germline (reference sequence). Study findings and constraints: The study identified around sixteen and five Susac-specific public clones in total CD8+ and CD8+ TEMRA repertoires.

RNA amounts of roughly 0.5 to 1 ug underwent reverse transcription with random hexamers. Via MiXCR, TCRdb re-called the immunoSEQ multiplex PCR reads, giving one row per CDR3 protein. The sample has tens of thousands of distinct CDR3 sequences, approximately 96% seen once; the top ten hold about 0.68%. This TCR was sampled from a human donor with Susac syndrome. Source material: CD8+ T cells from PBMCs. The chain employs TRBV15 and TRBJ1-1; unclear D gene. CDR3: CATSNGETNTEAFF. The CDR3 DNA sequence: TGTGCCACCAGCAATGGGGAAACGAACACTGAAGCTTTCTTT.